The 5 T cell receptor beta chains listed next were all sequenced from one sample in a study of healthy donors' naive CD4 and CD8 T cells. TCR libraries were built from around 0.45 ug of total RNA by linear amplification. MiXCR, run by TCRdb on the reads, gives a single entry per CDR3 protein. Of roughly 200,000 distinct CDR3 sequences listed, about 76% are singletons. Sequencing was carried out using naive CD4+ and CD8+ T cells sorted from blood, pooled from several donors. Receptors originate from a pool of human donors in good health; the sample pools cells from several healthy donors.

The chain couples TRBV15 to TRBJ2-1; D unclear. V lost 0 bases to trimming and J lost 5 bases, with 11 bases between them. The V gene's germline CDR1 is LNHNV and CDR2 YYDKDF (reference sequence). CDR3 length: 15 residues. Written as DNA, the CDR3 is TGTGCCACCAGCAGAGATAGGACCCCGGACAATGAGCAGTTCTTC. This codes for CATSRDRTPDNEQFF. Full variable domain (outside the CDR3, taken from reference TRBV15 and TRBJ2-1): DAMVIQNPRYQVTQFGKPVTLSCSQTLNHNVMYWYQQKSSQAPKLLFHYYDKDFNNEADTPDNFQSRRPNTSFCFLDIRSPGLGDTAMYLCATSRDRTPDNEQFFGPGTRLTVL.

J is TRBJ1-2 and V is TRBV11-3; no clear D gene. V lost 3 bases and J lost 8, with 7 bases in between. Germline loops: CDR1 SGHNT, CDR2 YENEEA. CDR3 size: 11 residues. The CDR3 region is CASSFPGGYTF. The CDR3, as DNA: TGTGCCAGCAGCTTCCCGGGGGGCTACACCTTC.

The genes are TRBV6-5 and TRBJ2-7; TRBD2 is a possible D gene (6 bases). The CDR3 is made up of 13 amino acids. CDR1 and CDR2 (germline): MNHEY, SVGAGI. V lost 0 bases, J lost 4 bases, and 7 bases lay in between. The CDR3 DNA reads as TGTGCCAGCAGTTACTCGGCGGGGTACGAGCAGTACTTC. Translating gives CASSYSAGYEQYF.

V gene TRBV19 combines with J gene TRBJ2-3; 10 bases line up with TRBD2. The CDR3 totals 15 residues. Per germline, CDR1 LNHDA and CDR2 SQIVND (reference sequence). V lost 6 bases, J lost 4 bases, and 7 bases stayed unmatched. This chain's CDR3 is CASRRSSGSPDTQYF. The CDR3 nucleotides are TGTGCCAGTAGAAGATCTAGCGGGAGTCCAGATACGCAGTATTTT.

The table lists this clonotype with a few counts. The chain is built from TRBV6-5 and TRBJ2-5; 8 bases match TRBD2. This CDR3 is 12 amino acids long. Losses at the gene ends were 8 bases for V and 4 bases for J; bases not matched to a gene: 3. Germline V gives CDR1 MNHEY, CDR2 SVGAGI. For the CDR3, the DNA is TGTGCCAGCCACGGACTAGCAGAGACCCAGTACTTC. This encodes CASHGLAETQYF.